The rows below give T cell receptor beta chains drawn from one sample of a study of blood T cell repertoires in COVID-19. Using immunoSEQ multiplex PCR, the repertoire was profiled, and TCRdb retains in-frame clones only, with some absent. The table has 250,000 to 350,000 clones, 89% seen once. Specimen: peripheral blood. These receptors all come from a woman aged 60-70 years with acute or convalescent COVID-19. Both conserved end residues are part of each CDR3. D genes are given only for firm matches.

d_call: .
j_call: TRBJ1-2
v_call: TRBV18
cdr3_length: 16
cdr3_aa: CASSPEITRDFYGYTF

d_call: .
j_call: TRBJ1-5
v_call: TRBV4-1
cdr3_length: 17
cdr3_aa: CASSQGRRGSVNQPQHF

d_call: .
j_call: TRBJ2-4
v_call: TRBV28
cdr3_length: 15
cdr3_aa: CASSPGPFSKNIQYF

d_call: .
j_call: TRBJ1-4
v_call: TRBV4-3
cdr3_length: 14
cdr3_aa: CASSPDSSVEKLFF

d_call: .
j_call: TRBJ2-3
v_call: TRBV5-1
cdr3_length: 14
cdr3_aa: CASSSGISTDTQYF

d_call: TRBD1
j_call: TRBJ1-2
v_call: TRBV19
cdr3_length: 14
cdr3_aa: CAIRGTGGNYGYTF

d_call: .
j_call: TRBJ1-4
v_call: TRBV29-1
cdr3_length: 13
cdr3_aa: CSAAGPTNEKLFF

d_call: .
j_call: TRBJ2-7
v_call: TRBV19
cdr3_length: 14
cdr3_aa: CASSIQGDFYEQYF

d_call: TRBD2
j_call: TRBJ2-7
v_call: TRBV6-1
cdr3_length: 16
cdr3_aa: CASSESTSGRRKEQYF

d_call: TRBD2
j_call: TRBJ2-7
v_call: TRBV28
cdr3_length: 14
cdr3_aa: CASSLAGELYEQYF

d_call: .
j_call: TRBJ2-2
v_call: TRBV15
cdr3_length: 15
cdr3_aa: CATSRRQSNTGELFF

d_call: .
j_call: TRBJ2-2
v_call: TRBV4-1
cdr3_length: 16
cdr3_aa: CASSQGGGGYTGELFF

d_call: .
j_call: TRBJ2-7
v_call: TRBV2
cdr3_length: 16
cdr3_aa: CASSLAHGDISFRQYF

d_call: .
j_call: TRBJ2-7
v_call: TRBV2
cdr3_length: 16
cdr3_aa: CASSGELADSSYEQYF

d_call: .
j_call: TRBJ1-1
v_call: TRBV6-5
cdr3_length: 15
cdr3_aa: CASSYEGYKGGEAFF

d_call: TRBD1
j_call: TRBJ2-7
v_call: TRBV2
cdr3_length: 13
cdr3_aa: CATRDRGTDEQYF

d_call: .
j_call: TRBJ2-2
v_call: TRBV7-9
cdr3_length: 14
cdr3_aa: CASSQNSYTGELFF

d_call: .
j_call: TRBJ1-3
v_call: TRBV19
cdr3_length: 18
cdr3_aa: CASSINGRMDTPGNTIYF

d_call: TRBD2
j_call: TRBJ2-7
v_call: TRBV7-9
cdr3_length: 17
cdr3_aa: CASRPGLAGIGSYEQYF

d_call: .
j_call: TRBJ1-1
v_call: TRBV5-1
cdr3_length: 14
cdr3_aa: CASSQGGSNTEAFF

d_call: TRBD2
j_call: TRBJ2-7
v_call: TRBV27
cdr3_length: 17
cdr3_aa: CASSLDPAGVLNSEQYF

d_call: .
j_call: TRBJ2-3
v_call: TRBV6-2/TRBV6-3
cdr3_length: 16
cdr3_aa: CASSYFADPSRDTQYF

d_call: TRBD2
j_call: TRBJ2-5
v_call: TRBV11-2
cdr3_length: 15
cdr3_aa: CASSLDSLAGEAQYF

d_call: .
j_call: TRBJ1-6
v_call: TRBV27
cdr3_length: 15
cdr3_aa: CASSLGAALRSPLHF

d_call: .
j_call: TRBJ1-5
v_call: TRBV2
cdr3_length: 13
cdr3_aa: CASNREGNQPQHF

d_call: TRBD2
j_call: TRBJ2-7
v_call: TRBV7-2
cdr3_length: 15
cdr3_aa: CASSPGAGGTYEQYF

d_call: TRBD2
j_call: TRBJ2-1
v_call: TRBV4-2
cdr3_length: 18
cdr3_aa: CASRDLAGERNAYNEQFF

d_call: .
j_call: TRBJ1-2
v_call: TRBV11-2
cdr3_length: 13
cdr3_aa: CASSLQGVHGYTF

d_call: .
j_call: TRBJ1-5
v_call: TRBV7-9
cdr3_length: 14
cdr3_aa: CASSLGHLGEPQHF

d_call: TRBD1
j_call: TRBJ2-7
v_call: TRBV6-5
cdr3_length: 13
cdr3_aa: CASSRGTAYEQYF

d_call: .
j_call: TRBJ2-2
v_call: TRBV30
cdr3_length: 13
cdr3_aa: CACFEANTGELFF

d_call: .
j_call: TRBJ1-5
v_call: TRBV18
cdr3_length: 15
cdr3_aa: CASSPDGQRNQPQHF

d_call: .
j_call: TRBJ2-3
v_call: TRBV10-3
cdr3_length: 14
cdr3_aa: CAISQGMGTDTQYF

d_call: TRBD1
j_call: TRBJ2-6
v_call: TRBV11-3
cdr3_length: 20
cdr3_aa: CASSPEAVQGAFSGANVLTF

d_call: .
j_call: TRBJ1-3
v_call: TRBV5-6
cdr3_length: 14
cdr3_aa: CASSSVHSGNTIYF

d_call: TRBD1
j_call: TRBJ2-3
v_call: TRBV5-1
cdr3_length: 17
cdr3_aa: CASSQGPPGQVTDTQYF

d_call: .
j_call: TRBJ1-1
v_call: TRBV19
cdr3_length: 13
cdr3_aa: CASSDRGNTEAFF

d_call: TRBD1
j_call: TRBJ2-7
v_call: TRBV6-2/TRBV6-3
cdr3_length: 17
cdr3_aa: CASSYVLQGAREYEQYF

d_call: .
j_call: TRBJ1-1
v_call: TRBV28
cdr3_length: 15
cdr3_aa: CASSFVTAVNTEAFF

d_call: TRBD1
j_call: TRBJ2-1
v_call: TRBV7-3
cdr3_length: 15
cdr3_aa: CASSFPGGRVNEQFF

d_call: TRBD1
j_call: TRBJ1-5
v_call: TRBV28
cdr3_length: 15
cdr3_aa: CATLDRDRVIGSQHF

d_call: .
j_call: TRBJ1-4
v_call: TRBV7-8
cdr3_length: 15
cdr3_aa: CASSHRRGIWEKLFF

d_call: .
j_call: TRBJ2-5
v_call: TRBV20-1
cdr3_length: 10
cdr3_aa: CSAGAETQYF

d_call: TRBD1
j_call: TRBJ1-2
v_call: TRBV6-2/TRBV6-3
cdr3_length: 14
cdr3_aa: CASSPRDRGYGYTF

d_call: .
j_call: TRBJ2-2
v_call: TRBV19
cdr3_length: 14
cdr3_aa: CASSNPGNTGELFF

d_call: TRBD1
j_call: TRBJ1-6
v_call: TRBV11-2
cdr3_length: 14
cdr3_aa: CASSLGGQGSPLHF

d_call: TRBD2
j_call: TRBJ2-3
v_call: TRBV7-9
cdr3_length: 16
cdr3_aa: CASSSPTSESTDTQYF

d_call: TRBD1
j_call: TRBJ2-7
v_call: TRBV19
cdr3_length: 15
cdr3_aa: CASSMGTGGRYEQYF

d_call: .
j_call: TRBJ2-7
v_call: TRBV4-1
cdr3_length: 14
cdr3_aa: CASSPSQVGYEQYF

d_call: .
j_call: TRBJ1-5
v_call: TRBV6-1
cdr3_length: 13
cdr3_aa: CASSDPGGQPQHF

d_call: TRBD2
j_call: TRBJ2-1
v_call: TRBV30
cdr3_length: 16
cdr3_aa: CAWSGTSGRSYNEQFF

d_call: .
j_call: TRBJ1-3
v_call: TRBV28
cdr3_length: 15
cdr3_aa: CASSLQRTPGNTIYF

d_call: .
j_call: TRBJ1-1
v_call: TRBV9
cdr3_length: 14
cdr3_aa: CASSVAGVTTEAFF

d_call: .
j_call: TRBJ2-3
v_call: TRBV6-2/TRBV6-3
cdr3_length: 15
cdr3_aa: CASSLGTEGPDTQYF

d_call: .
j_call: TRBJ1-1
v_call: TRBV2
cdr3_length: 11
cdr3_aa: CASRPVAEAFF

d_call: .
j_call: TRBJ2-2
v_call: TRBV4-3
cdr3_length: 15
cdr3_aa: CASRGSGTNTGELFF

d_call: .
j_call: TRBJ1-1
v_call: TRBV19
cdr3_length: 15
cdr3_aa: CASRTGGAQNTEAFF

d_call: .
j_call: TRBJ1-4
v_call: TRBV4-3
cdr3_length: 15
cdr3_aa: CASSQDLQINEKLFF

d_call: .
j_call: TRBJ1-5
v_call: TRBV27
cdr3_length: 14
cdr3_aa: CASRKGTPNQPQHF